This T cell receptor beta chain came from a study of cytomegalovirus exposure and HLA in healthy donors (dated by TCRdb to 2015 to 2018). General notes on the study: A later analysis indicated that the roughly 120 validation repertoires were generated on the platform also employed for the 700 or so repertoires of the first cohort. The study was designed to test whether signatures of past pathogen exposure could be identified by cataloging public T cell receptors. In addition to the first cohort of around 670 subjects, a separate validation cohort of over 90 different subjects was used. To predict cytomegalovirus infection status, the study brought together high-throughput TCR immunosequencing, statistical association of individual TCRs with disease status, and machine learning.

Comment on this clone: The antigen it binds to is not known. Base qualities are not at hand, and no much larger clone is one base apart.

The library was prepared using the immunoSEQ multiplex PCR assay. The paper's data handling went like this. A statistical classification framework was developed to diagnose cytomegalovirus status using the catalog of TCR beta chain sequences. This immuneACCESS table, as held by TCRdb, lists in-frame sequences with V and J called but not all clones. Of the missing ones, under half trace to an unresolved V gene in checked studies; the others have no known cause. Clone size and V and J calls were adopted from that table, with D and trimming inferred from the DNA. Here the sample has fewer than 120,000 clones; approximately 88% occur a single time. The ten biggest clones cover over 1.1% of the sample. Points the paper makes about the study in general: The validation cohort had no HLA typing available for a later analysis, so co-occurrence within that cohort was assessed over all 120 or so repertoires. A later analysis found that TCRs clustered in the first cohort also tended to co-occur in the roughly 120 validation repertoires, with approximately 95% of cluster scores above 0. The authors suggested that the approach could potentially be generalized to other disease states and immunological phenotypes. A few of the identified cytomegalovirus-associated TCR beta chains were confirmed in vitro to be specific for cytomegalovirus antigens. While some public TCRs were present in many individuals, most TCR sequences turned up only very rarely across donors. The study gave a list of about 170 TCR beta chains associated with cytomegalovirus. In both the original and validation cohorts, the classifier was reported to diagnose cytomegalovirus status with high specificity and sensitivity.

V and J are truncated by 3 bases and 0 bases respectively, leaving an intervening sequence of 9 bases. Including cysteine and phenylalanine, the CDR3 has 14 amino acids. The entry retains the CDR3 DNA only, 42 bases that are in frame from base 1. The germline V gene encodes CDR1 MDHEN and CDR2 SYDVKM. The donors were included in the validation cohort of approximately 120 subjects, a group kept apart from the 666-subject first cohort. This receptor was obtained from a woman aged 25 to 39 in good health and CMV-seropositive. The rearranged segments are TRBV28 and TRBJ2-7; a tentative D call is TRBD2 (5 bases match). The sequencing sample was made of PBMCs. The CDR3 region: CASSFWTDSYEQYF. In nucleotide form, the sequence is TGTGCCAGCAGTTTCTGGACTGACTCCTACGAGCAGTACTTC.